This TCR beta chain emerged from a study of fetal regulatory T cell absence and autoimmunity. As regards this clone: Antigen unknown.

This was a survey-level run. Data came from immunoSEQ multiplex PCR; TCRdb stores just in-frame clones and leaves some out. In the table there are roughly 95,000 clones, approximately 75% of which are singletons. Study-wide results and limits: Compared with cord blood, pancreas showed oligoclonal TCR enrichment, some clones over 80-fold. Broadly similar TRB gene family usage was seen in pancreas and cord blood.

The CDR3 has 15 amino acids. The germline gives CDR1 LGHNA, CDR2 YNFKEQ. V lost 5 bases, J lost 0 bases, and 3 bases stayed unmatched. V is TRBV4-2 and J is TRBJ2-4; 8 nucleotides align to TRBD2. This clonotype was sampled from a male donor with IPEX syndrome. Sequenced: pancreas tissue. The CDR3 loop is CASSGLAPAKNIQYF. In DNA form, the CDR3 reads TGTGCCAGCAGCGGACTAGCCCCAGCCAAAAACATTCAGTACTTC.